This paragraph reports one T cell receptor (beta chain). This sample is part of a study of blood T cell repertoires in COVID-19. Study at large: Material from acute and convalescent COVID-19 was sourced from the United States, Italy and Spain.

Authors' processing steps: The authors estimated nucleated cell counts from reference gene primer amplification. Data came from immunoSEQ multiplex PCR; TCRdb stores just in-frame clones and leaves some out. V and J calls and clone size are those listed in that table; D and trimming were worked out from the DNA. The data hold more than 200,000 clones, with 88% observed a single time. The TCR was taken from a woman aged 55-69 years with acute or convalescent COVID-19. The sequenced material came from peripheral blood.

The CDR3 region has the DNA TGTGCCAGCAGCCCATCAACAGTAAACTCCTACGAGCAGTACTTC. Its protein is CASSPSTVNSYEQYF. This rearrangement joins TRBV3-1 (or the pseudogene TRBV3-2) to TRBJ2-7; no clear D. V shed 4 bases and J shed 0 bases, with 13 bases lying between them. Germline V gene sequence: CDR1 LGHDT, CDR2 YNNKEL (reference sequence). CDR3 length: 15 residues.